This TCR beta chain was retrieved from a study of T cell changes during pregnancy in multiple sclerosis. Per the germline V gene, CDR1 is LNHDA and CDR2 is SQIVND (reference sequence). There are 14 residues in the CDR3. Trimming removed 0 bases at V and 7 bases at J, with 11 bases between. Generated by immunoSEQ multiplex PCR, the TCRdb table keeps only in-frame clones and is missing some. The sample lists over 50,000 clones, more than 75% occurring once. Sequencing used peripheral blood from another person, used as feeder cells. This chain links TRBV19 with TRBJ2-3, with D unresolved. The source of this sequence is a human donor whose cells served as feeder cells for cultures in a pregnancy study. The CDR3, as DNA: TGTGCCAGTAGTATAGAACGGGCTTCTTATACGCAGTATTTT. This encodes CASSIERASYTQYF.